This T cell receptor (beta chain) was retrieved from a study of shared clonotypes between healthy human individuals. The CDR3 extends over 14 amino acids. Germline V lookup: CDR1 MNHNS, CDR2 SASEGT. With 7 bases removed from V and 4 bases from J, the gap between germline ends came to 16 bases. Sequencing was performed with immunoSEQ multiplex PCR; in TCRdb, only in-frame clones are kept and a portion is missing. The sample holds about 980,000 clones, around three quarters seen once. The specimen sequenced was memory CD4+ T cells sorted from blood. Subset: CD45RA-negative fraction. The receptor's source is a man aged 18-30 years in good health. The V call is TRBV6-1, the J call TRBJ1-1; no definite D call. DNA of the CDR3: TGTGCCAGCACCATGAACACGATCGGCACTGAAGCTTTCTTT. It yields the protein CASTMNTIGTEAFF.